This TCR beta chain is drawn from a study of long-term antiretroviral therapy in people with HIV. The CDR3 runs to 16 residues. Germline V CDR1 and CDR2: MNHNS, SASEGT. V was cut by 3 bases and J by 2 bases, with 13 bases left in between. immunoSEQ v3.0 was run at survey level. Sequencing was performed with immunoSEQ multiplex PCR; in TCRdb, only in-frame clones are kept and a portion is missing. The sample has about 9,700 clones; around 75% are singletons. The chain has TRBV6-1 and TRBJ1-4, with TRBD1 as a possible D gene (5 bases). The sequence was obtained from a man aged 35 to 55 with HIV. The sample was unsorted PBMCs, taken 1.8 years before starting antiretroviral therapy. CDR3 in DNA: TGTGCCAGCAGTGAGGGCAGGGCGGCGACTAATGAAAAACTGTTTTTT. Its protein is CASSEGRAATNEKLFF.